The clone carrying this TCR beta chain came up a few times. Its antigen is currently unknown. V lost 6 bases to trimming and J lost 3 bases; unmatched junction nucleotides: 3. The CDR3 loop spans 16 amino acids. One entry per CDR3 protein, called by TCRdb with MiXCR from the 5' RACE reads. The table includes 350,000 or so distinct CDR3 sequences, 10% to 15% detected once. The sample belongs to a study of T-cell memory formation after mild COVID-19. Study results and caveats: A balance of CD4 and CD8 characterized clones contracting day 15 to 85, whereas later expanders leaned CD4+. Pre-infection memory contained some responding clones, which suggested that cross-reactive memory had joined. CD4+ contracting clones lay mainly in CM and EM, CD8+ ones in EMRA.

The gene calls are TRBV12-3 or TRBV12-4 and TRBJ2-3; 16 nucleotides line up with TRBD2. Source material: PBMCs or a T cell subset sorted from them (not recorded which). The source of this sequence is a man in his late teens or twenties who had mild COVID-19 (a few samples of this study predate the infection). Cell type and time point are not known. The DNA for the CDR3 is TGTGCCAGCAGAACGGGACTAGCGGGGGGGACAGATACGCAGTATTTT. Amino acid sequence: CASRTGLAGGTDTQYF.